The table lists the clone carrying this T cell receptor (beta chain) with many counts. This sample is part of a study of early T cells in non-severe SARS-CoV-2 infection. TCRdb analysed the 5' RACE reads with MiXCR anew, one entry per CDR3 protein. The data show under 60,000 distinct CDR3 sequences, with roughly 8.7% seen just once and around 3.6% held by the top ten. Germline assignment: CDR1 DFQATT and CDR2 SNEGSKA (reference sequence). Trimming took 2 bases from V and 8 from J, leaving 10 bases between them. This CDR3 region has 12 residues. The receptor was isolated from an adult who was a healthcare worker with PCR-confirmed SARS-CoV-2 infection or an uninfected control (not recorded which). J is TRBJ2-1 and V is TRBV20-1; D is undetermined. Here the sequenced sample was whole blood, taken at baseline. The CDR3 loop is CSARPPDDEQFF. The CDR3 DNA sequence: TGCAGTGCTAGACCCCCCGACGATGAGCAGTTCTTC.